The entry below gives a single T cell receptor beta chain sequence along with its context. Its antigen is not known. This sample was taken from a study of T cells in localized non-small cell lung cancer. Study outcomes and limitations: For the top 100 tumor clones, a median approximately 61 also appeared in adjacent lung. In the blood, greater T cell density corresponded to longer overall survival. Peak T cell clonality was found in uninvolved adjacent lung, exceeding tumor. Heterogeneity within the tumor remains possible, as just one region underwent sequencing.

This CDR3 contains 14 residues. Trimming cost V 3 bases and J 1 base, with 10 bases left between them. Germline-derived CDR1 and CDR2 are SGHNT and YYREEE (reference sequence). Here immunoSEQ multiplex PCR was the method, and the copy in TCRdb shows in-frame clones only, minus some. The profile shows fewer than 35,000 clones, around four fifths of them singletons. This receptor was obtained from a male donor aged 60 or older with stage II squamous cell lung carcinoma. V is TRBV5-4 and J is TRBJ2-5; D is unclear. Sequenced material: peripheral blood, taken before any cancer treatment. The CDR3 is CASSSDTIQETQYF. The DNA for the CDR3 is TGTGCCAGCAGCTCCGACACAATCCAAGAGACCCAGTACTTC.